The next 4 T cell receptor beta chains were all read from a single sample in a study of STAT5B mutations in CD4+ large granular lymphocyte leukemia. Libraries were prepared by immunoSEQ multiplex PCR; TCRdb keeps only in-frame clonotypes and omits some of them. Of approximately 24,000 clones in the sample, approximately 75% were seen once. The sequenced sample was CD4+ T cells from blood buffy coats. The receptors were sampled from a human donor in good health.

CDR3 loop: CASSLVPGEVYEQYF. The CDR3 DNA reads TGTGCCAGCAGCTTAGTGCCAGGGGAGGTCTACGAGCAGTACTTC. V is TRBV7-2 and J is TRBJ2-7; TRBD1 or TRBD2 may be the D gene (6 bases each). This CDR3 has 15 amino acids. CDR1 and CDR2 (germline): SGHTA, FQGNSA. Trimming left V 1 base short and J 3 bases short, with 13 bases between.

This rearrangement joins TRBV9 to TRBJ1-2; 11 nucleotides align to TRBD1. Germline CDR1 SGDLS, CDR2 YYNGEE. The CDR3 runs 16 residues. The ends lost 0 bases at V and 0 bases at J; junction bases unmatched: 1. The CDR3 region has the DNA TGTGCCAGCAGCGTAGGGACAGGGGGCACTAACTATGGCTACACCTTC. Amino acid sequence: CASSVGTGGTNYGYTF.

The chain carries TRBV28 and TRBJ1-5, with D possibly being TRBD1 (5 bases). V was cut by 6 bases and J by 7 bases, with 10 bases left in between. Germline V lookup: CDR1 MDHEN, CDR2 SYDVKM. The CDR3 totals 12 residues. The CDR3 spells CASSLGGQPQHF. CDR3 bases: TGTGCCAGCAGCCTGGGGGGGCAGCCCCAGCATTTT.

The chain uses TRBV28 and TRBJ1-5, with D possibly matching TRBD1 (6 bases). The V end lost 5 bases, the J end lost 7 bases, and 18 bases lay between the germline ends. From germline, CDR1 is MDHEN and CDR2 SYDVKM. This CDR3 comprises 15 residues. CDR3 nucleotide sequence: TGTGCCAGCAGTACCCCAGGGGCGGTTTACCAGCCCCAGCATTTT. Encoded protein: CASSTPGAVYQPQHF. The full variable domain, completed using reference TRBV28 and TRBJ1-5, is DVKVTQSSRYLVKRTGEKVFLECVQDMDHENMFWYRQDPGLGLRLIYFSYDVKMKEKGDIPEGYSVSREKKERFSLILESASTNQTSMYLCASSTPGAVYQPQHFGDGTRLSIL.